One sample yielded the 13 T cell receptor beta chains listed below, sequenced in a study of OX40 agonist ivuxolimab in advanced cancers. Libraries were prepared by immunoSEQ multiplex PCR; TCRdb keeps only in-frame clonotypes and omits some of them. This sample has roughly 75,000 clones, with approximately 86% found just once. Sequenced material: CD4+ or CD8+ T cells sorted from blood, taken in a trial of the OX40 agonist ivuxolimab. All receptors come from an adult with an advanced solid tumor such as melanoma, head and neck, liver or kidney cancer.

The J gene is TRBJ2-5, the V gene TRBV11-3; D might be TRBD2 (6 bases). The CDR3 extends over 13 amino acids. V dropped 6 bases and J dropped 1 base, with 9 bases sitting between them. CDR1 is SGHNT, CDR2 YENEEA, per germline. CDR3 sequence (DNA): TGTGCCAGCAGTGGGGACTTCCAAGAGACCCAGTACTTC. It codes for CASSGDFQETQYF.

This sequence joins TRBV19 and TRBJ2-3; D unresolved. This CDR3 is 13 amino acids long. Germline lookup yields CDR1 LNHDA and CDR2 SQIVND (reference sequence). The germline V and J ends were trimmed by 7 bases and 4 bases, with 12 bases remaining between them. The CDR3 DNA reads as TGTGCCAGTAATAGTAAATTCGCAGATACGCAGTATTTT. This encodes CASNSKFADTQYF. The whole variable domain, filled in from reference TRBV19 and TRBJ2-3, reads DGGITQSPKYLFRKEGQNVTLSCEQNLNHDAMYWYRQDPGQGLRLIYYSQIVNDFQKGDIAEGYSVSREKKESFPLTVTSAQKNPTAFYLCASNSKFADTQYFGPGTRLTVL.

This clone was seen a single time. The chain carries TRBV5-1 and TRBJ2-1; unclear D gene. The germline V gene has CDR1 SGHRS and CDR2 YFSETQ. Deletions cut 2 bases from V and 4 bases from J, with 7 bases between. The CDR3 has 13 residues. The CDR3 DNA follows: TGCGCCAGCAGCTTAACCTCATACAATGAGCAGTTCTTC. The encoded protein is CASSLTSYNEQFF. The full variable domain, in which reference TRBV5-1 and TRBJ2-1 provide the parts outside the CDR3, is KAGVTQTPRYLIKTRGQQVTLSCSPISGHRSVSWYQQTPGQGLQFLFEYFSETQRNKGNFPGRFSGRQFSNSRSEMNVSTLELGDSALYLCASSLTSYNEQFFGPGTRLTVL.

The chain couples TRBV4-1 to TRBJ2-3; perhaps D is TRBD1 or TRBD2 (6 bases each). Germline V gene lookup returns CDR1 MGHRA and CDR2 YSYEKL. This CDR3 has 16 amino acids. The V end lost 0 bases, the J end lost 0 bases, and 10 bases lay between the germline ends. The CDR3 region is CASSQDWGASTDTQYF. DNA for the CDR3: TGCGCCAGCAGCCAAGATTGGGGGGCCAGCACAGATACGCAGTATTTT.

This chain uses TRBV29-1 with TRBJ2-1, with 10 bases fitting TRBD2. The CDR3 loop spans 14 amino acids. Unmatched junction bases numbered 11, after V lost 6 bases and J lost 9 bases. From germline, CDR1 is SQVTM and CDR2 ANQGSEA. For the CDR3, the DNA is TGCAGCGTAACCGGGCTAGCGGGAGTGGGTGAGCAGTTCTTC. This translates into CSVTGLAGVGEQFF.

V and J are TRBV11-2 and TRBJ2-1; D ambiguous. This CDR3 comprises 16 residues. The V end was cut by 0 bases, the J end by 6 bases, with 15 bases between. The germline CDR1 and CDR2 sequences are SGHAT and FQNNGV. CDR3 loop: CASSLDLPLIGNEQFF. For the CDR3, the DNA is TGTGCCAGCAGCTTAGATCTCCCCTTAATCGGCAATGAGCAGTTCTTC.

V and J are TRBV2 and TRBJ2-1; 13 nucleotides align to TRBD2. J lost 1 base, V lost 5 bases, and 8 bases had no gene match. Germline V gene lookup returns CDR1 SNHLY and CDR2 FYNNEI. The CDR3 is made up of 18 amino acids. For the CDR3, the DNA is TGTGCCAGCAGTCCTCGGACTAGCGGGGGCCTTTCCTACAATGAGCAGTTCTTC. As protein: CASSPRTSGGLSYNEQFF.

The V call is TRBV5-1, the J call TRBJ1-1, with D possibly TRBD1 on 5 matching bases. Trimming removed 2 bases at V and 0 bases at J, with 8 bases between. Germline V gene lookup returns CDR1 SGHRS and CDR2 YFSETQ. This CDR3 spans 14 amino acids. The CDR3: CASSFDRMNTEAFF. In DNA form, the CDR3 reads TGCGCCAGCAGCTTCGACAGAATGAACACTGAAGCTTTCTTT.

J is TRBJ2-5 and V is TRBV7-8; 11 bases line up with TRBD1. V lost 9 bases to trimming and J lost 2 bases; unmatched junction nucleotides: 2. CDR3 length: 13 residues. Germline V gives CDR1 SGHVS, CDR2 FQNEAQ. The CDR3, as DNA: TGTGCCAGTGGGACAGGGGGGCAAGAGACCCAGTACTTC. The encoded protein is CASGTGGQETQYF. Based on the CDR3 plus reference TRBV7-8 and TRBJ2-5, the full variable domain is GAGVSQSPRYKVAKRGQDVALRCDPISGHVSLFWYQQALGQGPEFLTYFQNEAQLDKSGLPSDRFFAERPEGSVSTLKIQRTQQEDSAVYLCASGTGGQETQYFGPGTRLLVL.

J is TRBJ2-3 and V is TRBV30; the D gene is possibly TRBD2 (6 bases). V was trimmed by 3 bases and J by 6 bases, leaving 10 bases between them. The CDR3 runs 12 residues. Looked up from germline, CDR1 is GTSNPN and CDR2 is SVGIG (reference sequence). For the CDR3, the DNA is TGTGCCTGGAGATACGGAGGGGATACGCAGTATTTT. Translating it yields CAWRYGGDTQYF.

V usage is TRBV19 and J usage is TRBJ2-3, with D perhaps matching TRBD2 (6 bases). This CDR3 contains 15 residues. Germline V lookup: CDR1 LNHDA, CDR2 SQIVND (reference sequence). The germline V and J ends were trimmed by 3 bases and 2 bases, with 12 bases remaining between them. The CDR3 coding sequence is TGTGCCAGTAGTATCTCCGGGACTTACACAGATACGCAGTATTTT. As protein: CASSISGTYTDTQYF.

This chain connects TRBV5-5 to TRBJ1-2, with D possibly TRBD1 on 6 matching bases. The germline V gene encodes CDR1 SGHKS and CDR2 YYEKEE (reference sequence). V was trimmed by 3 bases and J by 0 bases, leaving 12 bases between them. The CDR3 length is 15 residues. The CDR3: CASSSYTGTNYGYTF. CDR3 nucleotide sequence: TGTGCCAGCAGCTCCTATACAGGGACTAACTATGGCTACACCTTC. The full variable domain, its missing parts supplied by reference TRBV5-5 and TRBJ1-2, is DAGVTQSPTHLIKTRGQQVTLRCSPISGHKSVSWYQQVLGQGPQFIFQYYEKEERGRGNFPDRFSARQFPNYSSELNVNALLLGDSALYLCASSSYTGTNYGYTFGSGTRLTVV.

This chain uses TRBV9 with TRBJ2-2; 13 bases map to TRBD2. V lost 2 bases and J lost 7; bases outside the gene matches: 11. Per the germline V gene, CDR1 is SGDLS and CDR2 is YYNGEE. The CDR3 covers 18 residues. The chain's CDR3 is CASSVPTSGGASIGELFF. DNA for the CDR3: TGTGCCAGCAGCGTCCCCACTAGCGGGGGGGCATCGATCGGGGAGCTGTTTTTT.